Below, 20 T cell receptor beta chains from the same sample are listed, as sequenced in a study of blood T cell repertoires in COVID-19. Profiling relied on immunoSEQ multiplex PCR, and the TCRdb table lists in-frame clones only, not all of them. Of some 290,000 clones listed, roughly nine tenths are singletons. The sequencing input was peripheral blood. The receptors derive from a man between 18 and 29 years old with active or convalescent COVID-19.

The chain employs TRBV5-1 and TRBJ1-1; no clear D. From germline, CDR1 is SGHRS and CDR2 YFSETQ. CDR3 length equals 11 residues. The V and J ends lost 3 bases and 10 bases respectively, with 10 bases between them. CDR3 coding DNA: TGCGCCAGCAGCTCAGACAAAGGAGCTTTCTTT. Protein: CASSSDKGAFF.

This chain uses TRBV25-1 with TRBJ1-2; 9 bases are shared with TRBD1. The germline V gene has CDR1 MGHDK and CDR2 SYGVNS. V dropped 3 bases and J dropped 3; count of bases not matched to a gene: 5. CDR3 length equals 15 residues. The CDR3 here is CASSDPTGGDYGYTF. The CDR3 nucleotides read TGTGCCAGCAGTGACCCGACAGGGGGAGACTATGGCTACACCTTC.

In its sample, this clone was seen once. The gene calls are TRBV6-5 and TRBJ2-3; D perhaps matches TRBD1 (5 bases). CDR1 and CDR2 (germline): MNHEY, SVGAGI. The CDR3 loop spans 15 amino acids. Trimming removed 6 bases at V and 6 bases at J, with 19 bases between. CDR3 DNA sequence: TGTGCCAGCAGATACACCTTTTACAGGCCCGATACGCAGTATTTT. This encodes CASRYTFYRPDTQYF.

This chain links TRBV15 with TRBJ1-1, with D uncertain. Trimming shortened V by 5 bases and J by 1 base, and 17 bases separated the two germline ends. The CDR3 has 16 amino acids. CDR1 is LNHNV and CDR2 is YYDKDF in the germline V gene (reference sequence). The CDR3 DNA sequence: TGTGCCACCAGCCCTTCCAAGGAGGGTTGGAACACTGAAGCTTTCTTT. Encoded protein: CATSPSKEGWNTEAFF.

This chain connects TRBV5-4 to TRBJ2-2, with 10 bases lining up with TRBD2. The CDR3 extends over 18 amino acids. With 1 base clipped from V and 4 bases from J, the junction kept 10 bases outside the gene matches. The germline CDR1 and CDR2 sequences are SGHNT and YYREEE (reference sequence). The CDR3 sequence: CASSLNQLAGAGTGELFF. The CDR3 region has the DNA TGTGCCAGCAGCTTGAATCAGCTAGCGGGGGCGGGCACCGGGGAGCTGTTTTTT.

The chain is built from TRBV11-3 and TRBJ2-5; 9 bases map to TRBD1. CDR3 length: 15 amino acids. In germline, CDR1 is SGHNT, CDR2 YENEEA. V lost 4 bases to trimming and J lost 4 bases; unmatched junction nucleotides: 7. The CDR3 DNA reads as TGTGCCAGCAGCTCAGACGGGACAGGGCCAGAGACCCAGTACTTC. It specifies CASSSDGTGPETQYF.

The V and J genes are TRBV9 and TRBJ2-3, with D maybe TRBD2 (5 bases). CDR1 is SGDLS, CDR2 YYNGEE, per germline. Trimming removed 3 bases from V and 2 bases from J, with 7 bases in between. This CDR3 has 13 amino acids. CDR3 DNA: TGTGCCAGCAGCGCTGGACTCACAGATACGCAGTATTTT. Its protein product is CASSAGLTDTQYF. The whole variable domain, filled in from reference TRBV9 and TRBJ2-3, reads DSGVTQTPKHLITATGQRVTLRCSPRSGDLSVYWYQQSLDQGLQFLIQYYNGEERAKGNILERFSAQQFPDLHSELNLSSLELGDSALYFCASSAGLTDTQYFGPGTRLTVL.

The V gene is TRBV28, the J gene TRBJ1-6; 10 bases are shared with TRBD1. The CDR3 covers 15 residues. Germline CDR1 MDHEN, CDR2 SYDVKM. The V and J ends lost 5 bases and 7 bases, in that order; junction bases with no gene match: 5. The CDR3 DNA sequence: TGTGCCAGCAGTCCGTCGGGACAGGGGAATTCACCCCTCCACTTT. This encodes CASSPSGQGNSPLHF.

The genes are TRBV14 and TRBJ1-3, with a tentative D call TRBD1 (5 bases). Germline V gives CDR1 SGHDN, CDR2 FVKESK. The CDR3 consists of 14 residues. The V gene lost 3 bases and the J gene lost 4 bases, with 10 bases spanning the gap. The DNA of the CDR3 is TGTGCCAGCAGCCACCAGGGCATCGGAAACACCATATATTTT. Protein: CASSHQGIGNTIYF.

The rearrangement joins TRBV5-1 to TRBJ2-1, with unresolved D. The V and J ends lost 5 bases and 2 bases respectively, with 17 bases between them. CDR1 is SGHRS and CDR2 is YFSETQ in the germline V gene. CDR3 length equals 16 residues. This CDR3 is CASSEKTPPTYNEQFF. CDR3 coding DNA: TGCGCCAGCAGTGAGAAAACTCCACCGACCTACAATGAGCAGTTCTTC.

In DNA, the CDR3 is TGTGCCAGCAATCCCCATGAGGGGGCGAATAATGAAAAACTGTTTTTT. The encoded protein is CASNPHEGANNEKLFF. This sequence joins TRBV5-5 and TRBJ1-4; 7 bases align to TRBD1. The CDR3 has 16 amino acids. The germline CDR1 and CDR2 sequences are SGHKS and YYEKEE (reference sequence). Germline trimming cut 6 bases from V and 4 bases from J; bases unmatched to any gene: 12.

The chain couples TRBV4-1 to TRBJ1-1; 8 positions match TRBD1. CDR3 length: 14 amino acids. Germline loops: CDR1 MGHRA, CDR2 YSYEKL. V was pared by 0 bases and J by 10 bases, with 7 bases of the junction left unmatched. Here the CDR3 DNA reads TGCGCCAGCAGCCAAGACAGGGGGCTGGTGATAGCTTTCTTT. This gives the protein CASSQDRGLVIAFF.

The chain joins TRBV7-9 to TRBJ2-5, with 7 bases identical to TRBD2. V shed 1 base and J 1 base; nucleotides not matched to a gene: 12. Germline CDR1 reads SEHNR; CDR2 reads FQNEAQ (reference sequence). The CDR3 sequence is 18 residues long. This CDR3 is CASSLGGGGPARQETQYF. DNA of the CDR3: TGTGCCAGCAGCTTAGGGGGCGGGGGTCCCGCCCGCCAAGAGACCCAGTACTTC.

This chain joins TRBV7-3 and TRBJ2-7; perhaps TRBD2 as D (5 bases). This CDR3 spans 15 amino acids. Germline V gene sequence: CDR1 SGHTA, CDR2 FQGTGA. V was shortened by 3 bases and J by 1 base, with 13 bases between the two germline ends. The CDR3 region is CASSLNGGPSYEQYF. The DNA of the CDR3 is TGTGCCAGCAGCTTGAACGGCGGGCCTTCCTACGAGCAGTACTTC.

The CDR3 DNA follows: TGTGCCAGCAGCGGGGTGGGACAGGGAGGCTCTGAAGCTTTCTTT. Translated, it gives CASSGVGQGGSEAFF. This chain joins TRBV5-5 and TRBJ1-1, with 9 bases aligning to TRBD1. Looked up from germline, CDR1 is SGHKS and CDR2 is YYEKEE (reference sequence). The junction had 10 bases not matched to a gene; V was cut back by 4 bases and J by 6 bases. This CDR3 is 15 amino acids long.

This clone appeared a few times. V and J are TRBV6-1 and TRBJ1-3; the D gene is possibly TRBD1 (6 bases). V was cut by 3 bases and J by 0 bases, with 12 bases left in between. Germline V gene sequence: CDR1 MNHNS, CDR2 SASEGT. The CDR3 totals 16 residues. The CDR3 region has the DNA TGTGCCAGCAGTGAGCCGGGACACCCCTCTGGAAACACCATATATTTT. It specifies CASSEPGHPSGNTIYF.

This clone has just one count. This chain joins TRBV12-3 or TRBV12-4 and TRBJ2-7, with D perhaps TRBD1 (5 bases). The CDR3 runs to 13 residues. Trimming pared 5 bases from V and 0 bases from J, leaving 8 bases between. In nucleotides, the CDR3 is TGTGCCAGCAGTGGTCAGGGCTCCTACGAGCAGTACTTC. This codes for CASSGQGSYEQYF.

This chain connects TRBV30 to TRBJ2-7; a possible D gene is TRBD1 (7 bases). CDR3 length equals 15 residues. V was trimmed by 2 bases and J by 3 bases, leaving 17 bases between them. Germline CDR1 is GTSNPN and CDR2 is SVGIG (reference sequence). The CDR3 nucleotides read TGTGCCTGGAGTTTAGCAACAGGGGACTTCTACGAGCAGTACTTC. It specifies CAWSLATGDFYEQYF.

The chain combines TRBV10-3 with TRBJ2-2; D not certain. V lost 6 bases and J lost 0, with 8 bases in between. The CDR3 covers 14 residues. The germline gives CDR1 ENHRY, CDR2 SYGVKD. The CDR3, as DNA: TGTGCCATCAGGAGTTCTACGAACACCGGGGAGCTGTTTTTT. Translating gives CAIRSSTNTGELFF.

The chain couples TRBV6-5 to TRBJ2-3, with D possibly matching TRBD2 (5 bases). The V and J ends lost 7 bases and 2 bases respectively, with 13 bases between them. The CDR3 is 14 residues long. Germline assignment: CDR1 MNHEY and CDR2 SVGAGI. CDR3 coding DNA: TGTGCCAGCAAAACCGGGGTAGCCACAGATACGCAGTATTTT. It yields the protein CASKTGVATDTQYF.